Each of the 2 T cell receptor beta chains below was sequenced from the same sample in a study of blood T cell repertoires in COVID-19. Sequencing was performed with immunoSEQ multiplex PCR; in TCRdb, only in-frame clones are kept and a portion is missing. The sample shows roughly 330,000 clones, under 90% of them seen only once. Sequenced material: PBMCs or T cells enriched from blood (not recorded which). The source is a woman between 18 and 30 years old who had recovered from COVID-19.

V usage is TRBV11-2 and J usage is TRBJ1-1; weak D call: TRBD1 (5 bases). Germline V gene data show CDR1 as SGHAT and CDR2 as FQNNGV. Trimming removed 5 bases from V and 7 bases from J, with 14 bases in between. CDR3 length equals 13 residues. The CDR3 reads CASSPGLGSEAFF. Here the CDR3 DNA reads TGTGCCAGCAGCCCAGGGTTGGGTAGTGAAGCTTTCTTT.

V and J are TRBV28 and TRBJ1-2; tentative D call: TRBD1 (6 bases). The CDR3 runs to 13 residues. The V gene's germline CDR1 is MDHEN and CDR2 SYDVKM. V lost 4 bases and J lost 2, with 8 bases in between. The CDR3 sequence is CASSYQGNYGYTF. Here the CDR3 DNA reads TGTGCCAGCAGTTATCAGGGGAACTATGGCTACACCTTC.